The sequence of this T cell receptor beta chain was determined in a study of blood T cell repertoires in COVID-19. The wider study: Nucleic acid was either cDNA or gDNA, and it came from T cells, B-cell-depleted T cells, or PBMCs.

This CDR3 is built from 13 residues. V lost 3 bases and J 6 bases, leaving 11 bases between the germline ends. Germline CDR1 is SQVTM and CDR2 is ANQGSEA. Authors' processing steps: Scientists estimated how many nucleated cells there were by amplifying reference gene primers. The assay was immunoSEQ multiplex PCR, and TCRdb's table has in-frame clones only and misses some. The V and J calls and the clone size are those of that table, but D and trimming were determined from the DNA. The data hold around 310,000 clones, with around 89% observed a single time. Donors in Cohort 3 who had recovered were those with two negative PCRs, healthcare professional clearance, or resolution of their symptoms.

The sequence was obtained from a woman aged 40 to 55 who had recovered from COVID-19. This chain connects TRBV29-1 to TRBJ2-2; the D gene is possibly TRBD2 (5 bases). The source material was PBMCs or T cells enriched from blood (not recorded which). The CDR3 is CSVDVGAAGELFF. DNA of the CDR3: TGCAGCGTTGATGTAGGAGCGGCCGGGGAGCTGTTTTTT.